The 22 T cell receptor beta chains in this list originate from one sample, sequenced in a study of blood T cell repertoires in COVID-19. Clones were read by immunoSEQ multiplex PCR, and TCRdb kept only the in-frame ones, dropping some. The data show more than 45,000 clones, approximately 85% seen once. The specimen sequenced was peripheral blood. Source of these receptors: a human donor in a cohort sampled during active COVID-19.

The gene calls are TRBV29-1 and TRBJ1-1; maybe TRBD1 (6 bases). The CDR3 is made up of 11 amino acids. Germline V gene lookup returns CDR1 SQVTM and CDR2 ANQGSEA. Trimming left V 3 bases short and J 4 bases short, with 6 bases between. CDR3 coding DNA: TGCAGCGTTGACAGGGGCACTGAAGCTTTCTTT. Translating gives CSVDRGTEAFF.

This chain links TRBV5-1 with TRBJ1-5, with D possibly matching TRBD1 (6 bases). The CDR3 runs 15 residues. V lost 0 bases and J lost 3, with 10 bases in between. The germline CDR1 and CDR2 sequences are SGHRS and YFSETQ. The CDR3 DNA is TGCGCCAGCAGCTTGGCCACAGGGATCAATCAGCCCCAGCATTTT. Translated, it gives CASSLATGINQPQHF.

The chain carries TRBV7-9 and TRBJ2-2; weak D call: TRBD2 (5 bases). Germline CDR1 reads SEHNR; CDR2 reads FQNEAQ (reference sequence). The CDR3 extends over 13 amino acids. V gave up 5 bases and J gave up 2 bases, with 6 bases separating them. In nucleotides, the CDR3 is TGTGCCAGCAGCCGACTAAACACCGGGGAGCTGTTTTTT. It codes for CASSRLNTGELFF.

The chain combines TRBV12-5 with TRBJ2-1; 8 bases match TRBD1. The CDR3 is 17 amino acids. V lost 6 bases to trimming and J lost 7 bases; unmatched junction nucleotides: 17. CDR1 is LGHNT and CDR2 is FRNRAP in the germline V gene. The CDR3: CASGQTNRDRYSNEQFF. CDR3 DNA sequence: TGTGCTAGTGGCCAAACGAACCGGGACAGGTATTCAAATGAGCAGTTCTTC.

V is TRBV4-1 and J is TRBJ1-1; possible D gene TRBD1, 5 bases. Germline V CDR1 and CDR2: MGHRA, YSYEKL. Trimming cost V 1 base and J 3 bases, with 12 bases left between them. The CDR3 runs 15 residues. CDR3 bases: TGCGCCAGCAGCCAAGCAGATAGACAGTACACTGAAGCTTTCTTT. It translates to CASSQADRQYTEAFF.

The chain joins TRBV28 to TRBJ1-4, with 11 bases lining up with TRBD1. Germline-derived CDR1 and CDR2 are MDHEN and SYDVKM. Trimming cost V 4 bases and J 8 bases; bases outside gene matches: 12. There are 17 residues in the CDR3. The DNA for the CDR3 is TGTGCCAGCAGTTCAATTAGGGGTAGGGACAGGGGGGAAAAACTGTTTTTT. It yields the protein CASSSIRGRDRGEKLFF.

The V call is TRBV6-4, the J call TRBJ1-5; TRBD1 aligns across 9 bases. The V gene end was trimmed by 1 base and the J gene end by 0 bases; junction bases not matched to a gene: 19. Germline-derived CDR1 and CDR2 are MRHNA and SNTAGT. The CDR3 runs 22 residues. The CDR3 protein is CASSDYGTGNGFRQYSNQPQHF. The CDR3 nucleotides read TGTGCCAGCAGTGACTATGGGACAGGGAACGGATTTCGGCAGTATAGCAATCAGCCCCAGCATTTT.

In its sample, this clone was seen once. The CDR3 reads CASSPPIVGTEAFF. CDR3 DNA sequence: TGTGCCAGCAGCCCCCCTATTGTCGGCACTGAAGCTTTCTTT. V usage is TRBV7-9 and J usage is TRBJ1-1, with no clear D. Germline CDR1 reads SEHNR; CDR2 reads FQNEAQ (reference sequence). The length of the CDR3 is 14 residues. With 5 bases removed from V and 4 bases from J, the gap between germline ends came to 14 bases. Full variable domain (rest looked up from reference TRBV7-9 and TRBJ1-1): DTGVSQNPRHKITKRGQNVTFRCDPISEHNRLYWYRQTLGQGPEFLTYFQNEAQLEKSRLLSDRFSAERPKGSFSTLEIQRTEQGDSAMYLCASSPPIVGTEAFFGQGTRLTVV.

The J gene is TRBJ2-2, the V gene TRBV5-1, with a possible D match to TRBD1 (6 bases). The CDR3 extends over 14 amino acids. CDR1 is SGHRS, CDR2 YFSETQ, per germline. V was shortened by 4 bases and J by 4 bases, with 11 bases between the two germline ends. For the CDR3, the DNA is TGCGCCAGCAGCAACCTGGACAGCACCGGGGAGCTGTTTTTT. It specifies CASSNLDSTGELFF.

The chain combines TRBV25-1 with TRBJ2-5, with TRBD2 identical over 13 bases. This CDR3 has 14 amino acids. The V gene's germline CDR1 is MGHDK and CDR2 SYGVNS. The ends lost 10 bases at V and 0 bases at J; junction bases unmatched: 2. The CDR3 region is CATGTSGNQETQYF. In nucleotides, the CDR3 is TGTGCCACCGGGACTAGCGGGAACCAAGAGACCCAGTACTTC.

The count of this clone is one. The V call is TRBV12-3 or TRBV12-4, the J call TRBJ1-1; weak D call: TRBD1 (6 bases). The CDR3 runs to 12 residues. V shed 7 bases and J shed 6 bases, with 12 bases lying between them. For the CDR3, the DNA is TGTGCCAGCACCCTGGGGGCTTCTGAAGCTTTCTTT. This encodes CASTLGASEAFF.

The V gene is TRBV5-1, the J gene TRBJ2-7, with 9 bases fitting TRBD2. The CDR3 spans 15 residues. Trimming removed 3 bases from V and 2 bases from J; junction bases left unmatched: 6. Germline CDR1 reads SGHRS; CDR2 reads YFSETQ. The CDR3 is CASSSKREVAYEQYF. In DNA, the CDR3 is TGCGCCAGCAGCTCTAAGCGGGAGGTCGCCTACGAGCAGTACTTC.

J is TRBJ1-4 and V is TRBV4-1; no clear D. This CDR3 has 15 residues. Deletions cut 1 base from V and 6 bases from J, with 12 bases between. Germline V gene lookup returns CDR1 MGHRA and CDR2 YSYEKL. CDR3 DNA sequence: TGCGCCAGCAGCCAAGGCTACGTCCGGGATGAAAAACTGTTTTTT. Translating it yields CASSQGYVRDEKLFF.

The gene calls are TRBV28 and TRBJ1-4; tentative D call: TRBD1 (6 bases). The germline CDR1 and CDR2 sequences are MDHEN and SYDVKM. V dropped 10 bases and J dropped 0 bases, with 9 bases sitting between them. This CDR3 is 13 amino acids long. The CDR3 coding sequence is TGTGCCACCTGGACAGCAACTAATGAAAAACTGTTTTTT. It codes for CATWTATNEKLFF.

As to this clone: Mismatch with germline at one junction end may stem from a read error. This CDR3 is also generated by other DNA sequences in the sample. The V gene is TRBV9, the J gene TRBJ2-2; 12 bases align to TRBD2. Germline V gives CDR1 SGDLS, CDR2 YYNGEE. CDR3 length: 18 residues. CDR3 residues: CASSPGGLAGRKTGELFF. The CDR3 DNA reads TGTGCCAGCAGCCCTGGGGGACTAGCGGGCCGGAAAACCGGGGAGCTATTTTTT.

The chain uses TRBV28 and TRBJ1-1, with D unresolved. This CDR3 is 14 amino acids long. Germline V CDR1 and CDR2: MDHEN, SYDVKM. V was shortened by 6 bases and J by 0 bases, with 11 bases between the two germline ends. In nucleotides, the CDR3 is TGTGCCAGCAGAAGAGGTCTTTTGAACACTGAAGCTTTCTTT. This encodes CASRRGLLNTEAFF.

The chain couples TRBV6-6 to TRBJ1-1; TRBD1 aligns across 8 bases. This CDR3 contains 16 residues. With V trimmed by 2 bases and J by 5 bases, 10 bases remained unmatched. The germline V gene encodes CDR1 MNHNY and CDR2 SVGAGI (reference sequence). The CDR3 spells CASSYKAGGAQTEAFF. Here the CDR3 DNA reads TGTGCCAGCAGTTACAAGGCAGGGGGCGCGCAAACTGAAGCTTTCTTT.

The J gene is TRBJ2-1, the V gene TRBV10-3, with 12 nucleotides matching TRBD1. The CDR3 has 19 amino acids. V dropped 3 bases and J dropped 3; count of bases not matched to a gene: 12. CDR1 and CDR2 from the germline V gene are ENHRY and SYGVKD. Written as DNA, the CDR3 is TGTGCCATCAGTGATTTCGGGACAGGGGGCGCTGGGGGCTACAATGAGCAGTTCTTC. Translating gives CAISDFGTGGAGGYNEQFF.

This rearrangement joins TRBV11-2 to TRBJ2-7, with D unclear. The CDR3 has 15 amino acids. Trimming cost V 1 base and J 6 bases, with 16 bases left between them. Per germline, CDR1 SGHAT and CDR2 FQNNGV. This CDR3 reads CASSLVETLAFEQYF. CDR3 sequence (DNA): TGTGCCAGCAGCTTAGTTGAGACACTGGCATTCGAGCAGTACTTC.

The genes are TRBV25-1 and TRBJ2-1, with 8 bases identical to TRBD1. Per germline, CDR1 MGHDK and CDR2 SYGVNS. CDR3 length: 13 amino acids. V lost 6 bases to trimming and J lost 6 bases; unmatched junction nucleotides: 4. CDR3 DNA: TGTGCCAGCAGAGTAGGACAGGGCAATGAGCAGTTCTTC. Translation: CASRVGQGNEQFF.

This clone was seen a single time. J is TRBJ1-6 and V is TRBV28, with D hard to call. In germline, CDR1 is MDHEN, CDR2 SYDVKM. Deletions cut 4 bases from V and 0 bases from J, with 13 bases between. The CDR3 is 17 amino acids. As DNA, the CDR3 is TGTGCCAGCAGTTCCGCAGGACTCAGCTCCTATAATTCACCCCTCCACTTT. Amino acid sequence: CASSSAGLSSYNSPLHF. The full variable domain, completed using reference TRBV28 and TRBJ1-6, is DVKVTQSSRYLVKRTGEKVFLECVQDMDHENMFWYRQDPGLGLRLIYFSYDVKMKEKGDIPEGYSVSREKKERFSLILESASTNQTSMYLCASSSAGLSSYNSPLHFGNGTRLTVT.

This clone appeared once. J is TRBJ1-1 and V is TRBV29-1; possible D gene TRBD1, 5 bases. CDR3 length: 12 residues. V shed 4 bases and J shed 4 bases, with 10 bases lying between them. Germline CDR1 is SQVTM and CDR2 is ANQGSEA. CDR3 sequence (DNA): TGCAGCGTTGCCGCAGGGCGCACTGAAGCTTTCTTT. This translates into CSVAAGRTEAFF.